This T cell receptor beta chain was sequenced for a study of shared clonotypes between healthy human individuals. CD45RO negativity and positive selection for CCR7 defined naive CD8 cells, a population that excluded terminally differentiated effector memory CD45RA+ cells. The CDR3 runs 16 residues. The germline CDR1 and CDR2 sequences are ENHRY and SYGVKD. Germline trimming cut 3 bases from V and 0 bases from J; bases unmatched to any gene: 6. Sorted subsets were amplified in replicate PCRs using 200 to 250 ng DNA, tens of thousands of T cell genomes. The repertoire was sequenced with immunoSEQ multiplex PCR; TCRdb's copy has only in-frame clones and lacks some. The sample has millions of clones, around 96% seen once; the top ten hold around 1.1%.

This chain connects TRBV10-3 to TRBJ2-3; 7 bases are a match to TRBD2. The origin of this receptor is a man between 18 and 29 years old in good health. Material: naive CD8+ T cells sorted from blood. This chain's CDR3 is CAISEGTTSSTDTQYF. CDR3 DNA sequence: TGTGCCATCAGTGAAGGGACTACCTCTAGCACAGATACGCAGTATTTT.